This T cell receptor (beta chain) appears in the sequencing data of a study of vaccination effects on CD4 cells after COVID-19. To note about this clone: Its antigen is currently unknown.

Sequencing was performed with immunoSEQ multiplex PCR; in TCRdb, only in-frame clones are kept and a portion is missing. In the table there are about 54,000 clones, around 85% of which are singletons. CD4+ T cells specific for antigen were expanded with viral peptide pools by the ViraFEST assay before sequencing. Following 10 days of culture, CD4+ T cells were isolated. Trimming left V 7 bases short and J 5 bases short, with 12 bases between. Germline-derived CDR1 and CDR2 are WSHSY and SAAADI. CDR3 length: 13 residues. The V call is TRBV10-2, the J call TRBJ1-5; D perhaps matches TRBD1 (6 bases). This TCR was sampled from a human donor who received a COVID-19 vaccine. The sequences come from CD4+ T cells from PBMCs cultured with HCoV-229E spike peptides, collected before COVID-19 vaccination. The CDR3 coding sequence is TGCGCCAGCAACGACAGGCCCGATCAGCCCCAGCATTTT. This encodes CASNDRPDQPQHF.